This T cell receptor beta chain was obtained from a study of molecular identifiers for immune sequencing clone quantification. This clonotype was counted ten times or more. Its matching antigen is unknown. Whole-study results and caveats: Even with some 990,000 naive cells present, spiked Jurkat TCR RNA from one cell was reportedly detectable.

Libraries for naive CD8 T cells, which were made from around 20,000 to 1,000,000 sorted cells, drew on 10%, 30% or 50% of the RNA. Sorting isolated naive CD8 T cells as CD8+CD4-CCR7+CD45RA+ events. Methods described previously, with TCR primers listed, were used for bulk TCR libraries. TCRdb independently ran MiXCR on the PCR reads; one entry per CDR3 protein. This table has about 640,000 distinct CDR3 sequences, just under 20% appearing once. Germline-derived CDR1 and CDR2 are MNHEY and SVGAGI. With V trimmed by 2 bases and J by 2 bases, 7 bases remained unmatched. There are 16 residues in the CDR3. Sequences were obtained from naive CD8+ T cells from blood, with Jurkat cell RNA spiked in. Subset noted: FACS-sorted CD8+CD4-CCR7+CD45RA+ naive T cells. This TCR was sampled from a human donor in good health. Some libraries in this study had Jurkat cell RNA spiked in. The rearrangement links TRBV6-5 to TRBJ2-3, with TRBD2 identical over 7 bases. This CDR3 is CASSYRDYPNTDTQYF. The CDR3 DNA is TGTGCCAGCAGTTACCGGGACTACCCTAACACAGATACGCAGTATTTT.